This is a list of T cell receptor beta chains from one sample in a study of T-cell reconstitution after alpha-beta-depleted transplantation in children. TCRdb itself ran the PCR reads through MiXCR, one entry per CDR3 protein. Of about 830,000 distinct CDR3 sequences listed, roughly 15% were seen once; the top ten hold just under 5%. Sequenced material: PBMCs, mostly from graft donor cells, taken 360 days after TCRalphabeta/CD19-depleted stem cell transplant. These receptor sequences come from a male patient between 10 and 17 years old who had a stem cell transplant for acute lymphoblastic leukemia, so the T cells may come from the graft donor. The CDR3 runs from the conserved cysteine through the conserved F or W. D genes are given only for firm matches. Rows give clone size only sometimes, using once, few, many, or a class for an expanded clone.

v_call	j_call	clone_size	d_call	cdr3_aa	cdr3_nt
TRBV4-1	TRBJ2-3	few	TRBD1	CASSRATGTGSTDTQYF	TGCGCCAGCAGCCGAGCAACCGGGACAGGCAGCACAGATACGCAGTATTTT
TRBV4-1	TRBJ2-5	few	TRBD1	CASSQVPRGLKQETQYF	TGCGCCAGCAGCCAAGTTCCCAGGGGGTTAAAACAAGAGACCCAGTACTTC
TRBV7-8	TRBJ1-5	NA	NA	CASSLWAMSNQPQHF	TGTGCCAGCAGCTTGTGGGCGATGAGCAATCAGCCCCAGCATTTT
TRBV7-9	TRBJ1-6	NA	NA	CASIQGGKNNSPLHF	TGTGCCAGCATCCAAGGGGGGAAGAACAATTCACCCCTCCACTTT
TRBV4-1	TRBJ2-1	many	NA	CASSQEGNEQFF	TGTGCCAGCAGCCAAGAAGGCAATGAGCAGTTCTTC
TRBV10-3	TRBJ1-4	few	NA	CAISDLGNGPNEKLFF	TGTGCCATCAGTGATCTGGGGAACGGGCCTAATGAAAAACTGTTTTTT
TRBV12-3/TRBV12-4	TRBJ2-1	NA	NA	CASGPVQIGSYNEQFF	TGTGCCAGCGGCCCGGTGCAGATAGGGTCCTACAATGAGCAGTTCTTC
TRBV5-1	TRBJ2-1	many	NA	CASSLRLAEQFF	TGCGCCAGCAGCTTAAGGCTAGCGGAGCAGTTCTTC
TRBV20-1	TRBJ2-5	NA	TRBD2	CSARAGLAGAETQYF	TGCAGTGCTAGAGCCGGACTAGCGGGAGCAGAGACCCAGTACTTC
TRBV9	TRBJ2-1	NA	NA	CASSRRHQGGNEQFF	TGTGCCAGCAGCCGTAGACACCAGGGTGGGAATGAGCAGTTCTTC
TRBV28	TRBJ2-7	NA	TRBD2	CASSAPGLAGGPYEQYF	TGTGCCAGCAGTGCCCCGGGACTAGCGGGAGGGCCGTACGAGCAGTACTTC
TRBV27	TRBJ2-7	many	NA	CASSAVPVYEQYF	TGTGCCAGCAGTGCGGTCCCCGTCTACGAGCAGTACTTC
TRBV5-6	TRBJ1-5	NA	NA	CASSLGAGAQPQHF	TGTGCCAGCAGCTTGGGGGCAGGGGCTCAGCCCCAGCATTTT
TRBV4-1	TRBJ2-7	NA	TRBD2	CASSQVGSGRAKHEQYF	TGCGCCAGCAGCCAAGTAGGTAGCGGGAGGGCCAAGCACGAGCAGTACTTC
TRBV7-2	TRBJ2-7	NA	NA	CASSFYRDSFYEQYF	TGTGCCAGCAGCTTTTACCGGGACTCTTTCTACGAGCAGTACTTC
TRBV5-1	TRBJ2-1	many	TRBD1	CASNRDRYYNEQFF	TGCGCCAGCAACCGGGACAGGTACTACAATGAGCAGTTCTTC
TRBV6-5	TRBJ1-1	NA	NA	CASSYSRDTEAFF	TGTGCCAGCAGTTACTCAAGAGACACTGAAGCTTTCTTT
TRBV2	TRBJ1-1	few	TRBD1	CASQRTGLEAFF	TGTGCCAGCCAGAGGACAGGGTTAGAAGCTTTCTTT
TRBV27	TRBJ2-2	many	TRBD1	CASTRQGERYTGELFF	TGTGCCAGCACACGACAGGGCGAAAGGTACACCGGGGAGCTGTTTTTT
TRBV9	TRBJ2-2	few	NA	CASSIVGSGLGNTGELFF	TGTGCCAGCAGCATCGTAGGATCCGGGCTGGGGAACACCGGGGAGCTGTTTTTT
TRBV27	TRBJ2-1	few	NA	CASSNRVGQFF	TGTGCCAGCAGTAACCGGGTGGGGCAGTTCTTC
TRBV12-3/TRBV12-4	TRBJ2-3	NA	TRBD2	CASSRLAVNTDTQYF	TGTGCCAGCAGCCGACTAGCTGTAAACACAGATACGCAGTATTTT
TRBV7-2	TRBJ1-1	NA	NA	CASSLDGGRRTEAFF	TGTGCCAGCAGCTTAGACGGGGGCCGTCGCACTGAAGCTTTCTTT
TRBV9	TRBJ2-1	few	TRBD2	CASSVARLAGLYNEQFF	TGTGCCAGCAGCGTAGCTCGACTAGCGGGACTATACAATGAGCAGTTCTTC
TRBV24-1	TRBJ2-5	few	TRBD1	CATSQGDQETQYF	TGTGCCACCAGCCAGGGGGACCAAGAGACCCAGTACTTC
TRBV9	TRBJ2-5	NA	TRBD2	CASSERLAGDVLGETQYF	TGTGCCAGCAGCGAGCGACTAGCGGGAGATGTACTAGGAGAGACCCAGTACTTC
TRBV6-1	TRBJ1-2	few	NA	CASSPEPGGHYGYTF	TGTGCCAGCAGCCCAGAGCCGGGGGGTCACTATGGCTACACCTTC
TRBV12-3/TRBV12-4	TRBJ2-7	NA	NA	CASSSASGLSLGAPEQYF	TGTGCCAGCAGTTCTGCCTCCGGGCTCTCCCTGGGGGCTCCCGAGCAGTACTTC
TRBV20-1	TRBJ2-5	NA	TRBD2	CSAEEREGWETQYF	TGCAGTGCCGAGGAGCGGGAGGGCTGGGAGACCCAGTACTTC
TRBV30	TRBJ1-2	NA	NA	CAWSVWGSYGYTF	TGTGCCTGGAGTGTATGGGGGAGCTATGGCTACACCTTC
TRBV7-8	TRBJ2-7	NA	TRBD1	CASRGAFRGEQYF	TGTGCCAGCAGGGGAGCGTTCAGGGGGGAGCAGTACTTC
TRBV29-1	TRBJ2-7	few	NA	CSVESGLRLEQYF	TGCAGCGTTGAAAGTGGACTCCGCTTGGAGCAGTACTTC
TRBV5-1	TRBJ2-7	many	NA	CASRRDSYEQYF	TGTGCCAGCAGGAGGGATTCCTACGAGCAGTACTTC
TRBV9	TRBJ2-2	few	NA	CASSVESAGAFGELFF	TGTGCCAGCAGCGTAGAATCGGCGGGGGCTTTCGGGGAGCTGTTTTTT
TRBV7-8	TRBJ2-7	few	TRBD2	CASTPIGLAGEVEQYF	TGTGCCAGCACCCCTATCGGGCTAGCGGGAGAAGTCGAGCAGTACTTC
TRBV4-1	TRBJ2-5	NA	NA	CASSQDAVWGRNQETQYF	TGCGCCAGCAGCCAAGATGCTGTCTGGGGGCGAAATCAAGAGACCCAGTACTTC
TRBV12-3/TRBV12-4	TRBJ2-7	NA	NA	CASSPTDSRTYEQYF	TGTGCCAGCAGCCCTACTGACTCGCGTACCTACGAGCAGTACTTC
TRBV20-1	TRBJ2-7	NA	TRBD2	CSARPYRTSGRAGYEQYF	TGCAGTGCTAGACCTTATAGGACTAGCGGGAGGGCCGGCTACGAGCAGTACTTC
TRBV27	TRBJ2-1	NA	NA	CASSSQGEQFF	TGTGCCAGCAGCTCCCAGGGCGAGCAGTTCTTC
TRBV20-1	TRBJ2-2	NA	NA	CSARGHRNTGELFF	TGCAGTGCTAGAGGCCACCGGAATACCGGGGAGCTGTTTTTT
TRBV7-3	TRBJ2-1	NA	NA	CASSLNPKDAYNEQFF	TGTGCCAGCAGCTTAAACCCGAAGGACGCCTACAATGAGCAGTTCTTC
TRBV10-3	TRBJ2-5	NA	TRBD2	CAISESSGTETQYF	TGTGCCATCAGTGAATCTAGCGGGACAGAGACCCAGTACTTC
TRBV20-1	TRBJ1-3	NA	NA	CSARGDGRSSGNTIYF	TGCAGTGCTAGGGGGGATGGAAGGAGTTCTGGAAACACCATATATTTT
TRBV20-1	TRBJ2-1	NA	TRBD2	CSARDRLAGGRGNEQFF	TGCAGTGCTAGAGATCGGCTAGCGGGAGGCCGAGGCAATGAGCAGTTCTTC
TRBV20-1	TRBJ2-2	NA	TRBD1	CSASDRAYTGELFF	TGCAGTGCCTCCGACAGGGCATACACCGGGGAGCTGTTTTTT
TRBV5-1	TRBJ1-4	NA	TRBD1	CASTPLPDRSNEKLFF	TGCGCCAGCACCCCTCTCCCGGACAGGAGTAATGAAAAACTGTTTTTT
TRBV5-1	TRBJ2-3	few	TRBD2	CASSLHGTSGLADTQYF	TGCGCCAGCAGCTTGCACGGGACTAGCGGGTTGGCAGATACGCAGTATTTT
TRBV27	TRBJ2-1	few	NA	CASSLFEPPINEQFF	TGTGCCAGCAGTTTATTTGAGCCCCCCATCAATGAGCAGTTCTTC
TRBV20-1	TRBJ2-3	few	NA	CSARDPGTRRTDTQYF	TGCAGTGCTAGAGATCCCGGGACCCGCCGCACAGATACGCAGTATTTT
TRBV7-2	TRBJ2-7	NA	TRBD2	CASSSPPGLAGLDEQYF	TGTGCCAGCAGCTCACCCCCGGGACTAGCGGGATTGGACGAGCAGTACTTC
TRBV6-5	TRBJ1-2	few	NA	CASSYAQFYGYTF	TGTGCCAGCAGTTACGCACAGTTCTATGGCTACACCTTC